Listed below are T cell receptor beta chains from one sample, sequenced in a study of CD8+CD57+ T cells in acquired aplastic anemia. TCRdb called the reads again in MiXCR, with one record for every CDR3 protein. The sample contains roughly 200,000 distinct CDR3 sequences, around 63% of which appear only once. The sequencing input was sorted CD4+, CD8+, or CD8+CD57+ T cells (not recorded which) from PBMCs. These receptors came from a human donor in good health. Each CDR3 is given with its conserved first and last residue. Fields, in order: V gene, J gene, clone size, D gene, CDR3 protein, CDR3 DNA. D genes are given only for firm matches. Clone size is stated in some rows and not others, as once, few, many or a class when expanded.

TRBV30	TRBJ1-5	many	.	CACQGGAQTNNQPQHF	TGTGCCTGTCAAGGTGGGGCGCAGACTAACAATCAGCCCCAGCATTTT
TRBV9	TRBJ2-3	.	.	CASSVDLSAPDTQYF	TGTGCCAGCAGCGTAGATCTGTCGGCGCCAGATACGCAGTATTTT
TRBV10-2	TRBJ2-2	few	.	CASRPPGVGAGELFF	TGCGCCAGCAGACCTCCTGGCGTTGGCGCCGGGGAGCTGTTTTTT
TRBV24-1	TRBJ1-4	.	.	CATSEPGNEKLFF	TGTGCCACCAGTGAACCGGGTAATGAAAAACTGTTTTTT
TRBV6-2/TRBV6-3	TRBJ1-5	few	.	CASSGGSYSNQPQHF	TGTGCCAGCAGCGGGGGGAGTTATAGCAATCAGCCCCAGCATTTT
TRBV7-9	TRBJ1-3	.	.	CASSLENTIYF	TGTGCCAGCAGCTTGGAAAACACCATATATTTT
TRBV4-3	TRBJ2-7	.	TRBD2	CASSQEVAGGLTYEQYF	TGCGCCAGCAGCCAAGAAGTAGCGGGGGGGCTAACCTACGAGCAGTACTTC
TRBV7-2	TRBJ1-5	.	.	CASSFGDNQPQHF	TGTGCCAGCAGCTTCGGGGACAATCAGCCCCAGCATTTT
TRBV7-6	TRBJ2-3	.	.	CASSAGPNTDTQYF	TGTGCCAGCAGCGCCGGTCCTAACACAGATACGCAGTATTTT
TRBV7-9	TRBJ1-1	.	.	CASTPLNTEAFF	TGTGCCAGCACCCCTCTGAACACTGAAGCTTTCTTT
TRBV10-3	TRBJ2-1	few	.	CAMSGPGDAYNEQFF	TGTGCCATGAGTGGGCCAGGCGATGCCTACAATGAGCAGTTCTTC
TRBV25-1	TRBJ2-3	.	TRBD1	CASVTSSGQGRGTQYF	TGTGCCAGCGTTACTTCCTCGGGACAGGGTCGGGGTACGCAGTATTTT
TRBV25-1	TRBJ2-1	few	.	CASSERENGPYNEQFF	TGTGCCAGCAGTGAAAGGGAGAACGGACCTTACAATGAGCAGTTCTTC
TRBV7-9	TRBJ2-7	few	.	CASSLVANSYEQYF	TGTGCCAGCAGCTTAGTGGCCAACTCCTACGAGCAGTACTTC
TRBV5-8	TRBJ1-2	many	.	CASSLGSGYTF	TGTGCCAGCAGCTTGGGAAGTGGCTACACCTTC
TRBV20-1	TRBJ1-5	.	.	CSGAGLSNQPQHF	TGCAGTGGGGCGGGACTGAGCAATCAGCCCCAGCATTTT
TRBV7-9	TRBJ1-1	once	.	CASSARVSGETEAFF	TGTGCCAGCAGCGCTCGGGTGAGTGGGGAAACTGAAGCTTTCTTT
TRBV6-1	TRBJ2-7	.	TRBD1	CASSELGGQRYEQYF	TGTGCCAGCAGTGAACTAGGGGGACAGAGATACGAGCAGTACTTC
TRBV2	TRBJ1-5	.	.	CASSLGRGDNQPQHF	TGTGCCAGCAGCCTGGGTAGGGGAGACAATCAGCCCCAGCATTTT
TRBV7-6	TRBJ1-6	.	TRBD1	CASSSRQGDNSPLHF	TGTGCCAGCAGCTCTAGACAGGGGGATAATTCACCCCTCCACTTT
TRBV5-1	TRBJ2-1	many	.	CASSGTTSFEQFF	TGCGCCAGCAGCGGGACCACTAGCTTTGAGCAGTTCTTC
TRBV7-9	TRBJ2-7	.	.	CASSSLAAGSYEQYF	TGTGCCAGCAGTTCCTTAGCGGCGGGGTCCTACGAGCAGTACTTC
TRBV24-1	TRBJ2-6	.	TRBD1	CATSDYRGDGANVLTF	TGTGCCACCAGTGATTACAGGGGTGATGGGGCCAACGTCCTGACTTTC
TRBV7-2	TRBJ2-3	.	.	CASSSRVTQYF	TGTGCCAGCAGCTCCAGGGTAACGCAGTATTTT
TRBV29-1	TRBJ2-1	once	TRBD1	CSVEGRGPNYNEQFF	TGCAGCGTTGAAGGTAGGGGGCCAAACTACAATGAGCAGTTCTTC
TRBV6-1	TRBJ2-3	.	.	CASSTILDTQYF	TGTGCCAGCAGTACAATCTTGGATACGCAGTATTTT
TRBV11-3	TRBJ2-7	once	TRBD1	CASSERQGPVFF	TGTGCCAGCAGCGAACGACAGGGACCGGTATTCTTC
TRBV24-1	TRBJ2-1	.	.	CATMEGHTTPHNEQFF	TGTGCCACCATGGAGGGACACACGACACCCCACAATGAGCAGTTCTTC
TRBV29-1	TRBJ2-7	.	TRBD2	CSPQEREGTYEQYF	TGCAGCCCCCAGGAGCGGGAGGGTACCTACGAGCAGTACTTC
TRBV20-1	TRBJ2-2	once	.	CSAISLDTGELFF	TGCAGTGCTATTAGTCTAGACACCGGGGAGCTGTTTTTT
TRBV5-1	TRBJ2-2	.	.	CAHTTTRELFF	TGTGCCCACACTACGACCCGGGAGCTGTTTTTT
TRBV15	TRBJ2-1	few	.	CATSRPQVAGGAFF	.
TRBV19	TRBJ1-1	once	.	CATSGLNTEAFF	TGTGCCACTTCGGGTCTGAACACTGAAGCTTTCTTT
TRBV27	TRBJ2-7	many	TRBD1	CASSPLRTGGPYEQYF	TGTGCCAGCAGCCCCCTCAGGACAGGGGGACCCTACGAGCAGTACTTC
TRBV25-1	TRBJ2-7	.	TRBD1	CASFPGTGVNEQYF	TGTGCCAGCTTTCCCGGGACAGGGGTCAACGAGCAGTACTTC
TRBV7-8	TRBJ2-1	.	TRBD2	CASSRGTSSTNEQFF	TGTGCCAGCAGCCGAGGGACTAGCAGTACTAATGAGCAGTTCTTC
TRBV7-6	TRBJ2-5	few	.	CASSHNDGTQYF	TGTGCCAGCAGCCATAACGACGGGACCCAGTACTTC
TRBV5-6	TRBJ1-1	.	.	CASSLFLREGKNTEAFF	TGTGCCAGCAGCTTATTCCTAAGGGAGGGGAAGAACACTGAAGCTTTCTTT
TRBV24-1	TRBJ2-2	once	.	CATSDWNTGELFF	TGTGCCACCAGTGATTGGAACACCGGGGAGCTGTTTTTT
TRBV4-1	TRBJ2-1	.	TRBD1	CASSQATGDNEQFF	TGCGCCAGCAGCCAAGCAACAGGGGACAATGAGCAGTTCTTC
TRBV2	TRBJ1-1	many	.	CASSPSARGEGTEAFF	TGTGCCAGCAGTCCCTCGGCGAGGGGAGAGGGCACTGAAGCTTTCTTT
TRBV7-9	TRBJ1-1	.	.	CASSSPLGGHEAFF	TGTGCCAGCAGCTCCCCTTTAGGGGGGCATGAAGCTTTCTTT
TRBV2	TRBJ1-6	once	.	CASSSAFYNSPLHF	TGTGCCAGCAGTTCGGCCTTCTATAATTCACCCCTCCACTTT
TRBV7-8	TRBJ1-6	.	.	CASSPQTGSPLHF	TGTGCCAGCAGCCCTCAGACGGGTTCACCCCTCCACTTT
TRBV19	TRBJ1-5	once	.	CASSMTVNQPQHF	TGTGCCAGTAGTATGACAGTCAATCAGCCCCAGCATTTT
TRBV7-9	TRBJ1-5	.	.	CAGTSEQGFETQHF	TGTGCCGGTACGTCCGAACAGGGTTTTGAGACCCAGCATTTT
TRBV10-3	TRBJ1-6	.	.	CAIREDSSYNSPLRF	TGTGCCATCAGAGAGGACAGCTCCTATAATTCACCCCTCCGCTTT
TRBV19	TRBJ2-7	.	TRBD2	CASRPSSGGQIRQYF	TGTGCCAGTAGGCCTTCTAGCGGGGGCCAGATACGGCAGTACTTC
TRBV10-3	TRBJ1-1	.	.	CAISEGRIEAFF	TGTGCCATCAGCGAGGGACGGATTGAAGCTTTCTTT
TRBV19	TRBJ2-1	few	TRBD2	CASSPRLAGGYNEQFF	TGTGCCAGTAGCCCTAGACTAGCGGGAGGGTACAATGAGCAGTTCTTC
TRBV2	TRBJ2-5	.	TRBD2	CATRLALETQYF	TGTGCCACCAGACTAGCACTAGAGACCCAGTACTTC
TRBV19	TRBJ1-6	.	.	CASTDRSSYNSPLHF	TGTGCCAGTACCGACAGGAGCTCCTATAATTCACCCCTCCACTTT
TRBV10-3	TRBJ1-1	.	.	CAISEGRRETEAFF	TGTGCCATCAGTGAAGGTAGGAGGGAAACTGAAGCTTTCTTT
TRBV7-2	TRBJ2-1	.	TRBD2	CASSRTSGTTYSEQFF	TGTGCCAGCAGCCGGACTAGCGGGACTACGTACAGTGAGCAGTTCTTT
TRBV24-1	TRBJ2-3	.	.	CATSSRRGNTDTQYF	TGTGCCACCAGCTCACGGCGGGGCAACACAGATACGCAGTATTTT